Listed here are 25 T cell receptor beta chains from one sample, sequenced in a study of OX40 agonist ivuxolimab in advanced cancers. Libraries were built with the immunoSEQ multiplex PCR assay. Not all clones reach the TCRdb copy of this immuneACCESS table, which keeps in-frame sequences only. Checked studies attribute under half of the gap to unresolved V genes and leave the rest unexplained. The sample has almost 80,000 clones on record, approximately 84% of them singletons. The ten largest clones represent approximately 25% of the sample. This sample comprised CD4+ or CD8+ T cells sorted from blood, obtained in a trial of the OX40 agonist ivuxolimab. These receptors originate from an adult with an advanced solid tumor such as melanoma, head and neck, liver or kidney cancer.

The chain links TRBV6-5 to TRBJ2-7; 7 positions match TRBD1. From germline, CDR1 is MNHEY and CDR2 SVGAGI. V lost 4 bases, J lost 4 bases, and 10 bases stayed unmatched. There are 15 residues in the CDR3. CDR3 amino acids: CASSFDRDYYYEQYF. As DNA, the CDR3 is TGTGCCAGCAGTTTTGACAGGGATTATTATTACGAGCAGTACTTC.

V and J are TRBV30 and TRBJ1-6, with a tentative D call TRBD1 (6 bases). This CDR3 region has 13 residues. Trimming shortened V by 3 bases and J by 6 bases, and 9 bases separated the two germline ends. Germline CDR1 GTSNPN, CDR2 SVGIG (reference sequence). Written as DNA, the CDR3 is TGTGCCTGGAGCAGGGACACTAATTCACCCCTCCACTTT. This encodes CAWSRDTNSPLHF.

This clone was counted only a few times. The V gene is TRBV7-2, the J gene TRBJ2-7; possibly TRBD1 for D (6 bases). The CDR3 length is 14 residues. V dropped 1 base and J dropped 3 bases, with 10 bases sitting between them. Germline V gene sequence: CDR1 SGHTA, CDR2 FQGNSA. CDR3 amino acids: CASSLDETGYEQYF. In DNA, the CDR3 is TGTGCCAGCAGCTTAGACGAGACAGGCTACGAGCAGTACTTC. The variable domain in full, completed from reference TRBV7-2 and TRBJ2-7, reads GAGVSQSPSNKVTEKGKDVELRCDPISGHTALYWYRQSLGQGLEFLIYFQGNSAPDKSGLPSDRFSAERTGGSVSTLTIQRTQQEDSAVYLCASSLDETGYEQYFGPGTRLTVT.

This CDR3 is CASSTRTASSYEQYF. The DNA of the CDR3 is TGTGCCAGCAGCACCCGGACTGCCAGCTCCTACGAGCAGTACTTC. The rearrangement uses TRBV4-2 and TRBJ2-7; D may be TRBD2 (5 bases). V lost 5 bases and J 0 bases, leaving 14 bases between the germline ends. There are 15 residues in the CDR3. The germline V gene encodes CDR1 LGHNA and CDR2 YNFKEQ.

The rearrangement uses TRBV7-2 and TRBJ1-2, with TRBD1 as a possible D gene (5 bases). V lost 5 bases to trimming and J lost 9 bases, with 13 bases between them. The CDR3 sequence is 12 residues long. Germline-derived CDR1 and CDR2 are SGHTA and FQGNSA. The CDR3 region has the DNA TGTGCCAGCAGCAGACGACAGACCAGCTACACCTTC. It yields the protein CASSRRQTSYTF.

The rearrangement uses TRBV30 and TRBJ2-7; no definite D call. Germline V CDR1 and CDR2: GTSNPN, SVGIG (reference sequence). The CDR3 covers 14 residues. Trimming left V 0 bases short and J 3 bases short, with 12 bases between. The CDR3 DNA reads TGTGCCTGGAGTGTATCCCATAGGTTCTACGAGCAGTACTTC. It encodes CAWSVSHRFYEQYF. Variable domain in full (rest from reference TRBV30 and TRBJ2-7): SQTIHQWPATLVQPVGSPLSLECTVEGTSNPNLYWYRQAAGRGLQLLFYSVGIGQISSEVPQNLSASRPQDRQFILSSKKLLLSDSGFYLCAWSVSHRFYEQYFGPGTRLTVT.

This clone was detected once. The chain combines TRBV6-6 with TRBJ2-5; D might be TRBD2 (5 bases). The J call may be in error: the DNA end matches TRBJ2-7 better. Looked up from germline, CDR1 is MNHNY and CDR2 is SVGAGI (reference sequence). The CDR3 has 13 amino acids. This chain's CDR3 is CASYDYRIYEQYF. The CDR3 nucleotides read TGTGCCAGCTACGACTATCGGATCTACGAGCAGTACTTC.

In its sample, this clone was seen once. The J gene is TRBJ1-2, the V gene TRBV6-1; weak D call: TRBD1 (6 bases). V shed 9 bases and J shed 5 bases, with 13 bases lying between them. From germline, CDR1 is MNHNS and CDR2 SASEGT. CDR3 length equals 12 residues. The CDR3 loop is CASATGQYGYTF. In DNA, the CDR3 is TGTGCCAGTGCGACAGGACAATATGGCTACACCTTC.

The chain joins TRBV2 to TRBJ2-2, with 10 bases fitting TRBD2. Unmatched junction bases numbered 6, after V lost 5 bases and J lost 3 bases. The CDR3 is 16 residues long. The germline V gene encodes CDR1 SNHLY and CDR2 FYNNEI. In DNA form, the CDR3 reads TGTGCCAGCAGTTCAGCGGGAGGGCGCTACACCGGGGAGCTGTTTTTT. Translating it yields CASSSAGGRYTGELFF. Supplemented by reference TRBV2 and TRBJ2-2, the full variable domain reads EPEVTQTPSHQVTQMGQEVILRCVPISNHLYFYWYRQILGQKVEFLVSFYNNEISEKSEIFDDQFSVERPDGSNFTLKIRSTKLEDSAMYFCASSSAGGRYTGELFFGEGSRLTVL.

V is TRBV4-3 and J is TRBJ1-1; D uncertain. V lost 3 bases, J lost 1 base, and 12 bases lay in between. In germline, CDR1 is LGHNA, CDR2 YSLEER. CDR3 length: 15 residues. The CDR3 DNA sequence: TGCGCCAGCAGCCAGCCACGTCGCGGGAACACTGAAGCTTTCTTT. It yields the protein CASSQPRRGNTEAFF.

The chain carries TRBV7-9 and TRBJ2-6, with D unclear. Germline CDR1 and CDR2: SEHNR and FQNEAQ (reference sequence). The CDR3 extends over 17 amino acids. With 1 base removed from V and 0 bases from J, the gap between germline ends came to 10 bases. The DNA for the CDR3 is TGTGCCAGCAGCTTAGATAGCTCCAGCTCTGGGGCCAACGTCCTGACTTTC. Its translation: CASSLDSSSSGANVLTF.

This chain uses TRBV28 with TRBJ1-5; D remains unclear. V was cut by 1 base and J by 2 bases, with 6 bases left in between. This CDR3 is built from 14 residues. Germline values: CDR1 MDHEN, CDR2 SYDVKM. The CDR3 loop is CASSLSLGNQPQHF. The CDR3 region has the DNA TGTGCCAGCAGTTTATCGCTGGGCAATCAGCCCCAGCATTTT.

The chain is built from TRBV6-1 and TRBJ2-4, with 8 bases aligning to TRBD1. CDR1 is MNHNS and CDR2 is SASEGT in the germline V gene. CDR3 length: 14 amino acids. V dropped 4 bases and J dropped 4; count of bases not matched to a gene: 3. Written as DNA, the CDR3 is TGTGCCAGCAGTGGACAGGGGCATAAAAACATTCAGTACTTC. It specifies CASSGQGHKNIQYF.

This sequence joins TRBV9 and TRBJ1-2; 8 bases match TRBD1. CDR3 length equals 13 residues. With 4 bases clipped from V and 7 bases from J, the junction kept 6 bases outside the gene matches. In germline, CDR1 is SGDLS, CDR2 YYNGEE. The chain's CDR3 is CASSKGQGRGYTF. For the CDR3, the DNA is TGTGCCAGCAGCAAAGGACAGGGTCGTGGCTACACCTTC.

Only a few counts were recorded for this clone. The CDR3 loop reads CAITTLVGEQFF. DNA for the CDR3: TGTGCCATCACCACACTAGTTGGCGAGCAGTTCTTC. The chain carries TRBV10-3 and TRBJ2-1, with D tentatively TRBD2 (5 bases). This CDR3 has 12 residues. CDR1 is ENHRY, CDR2 SYGVKD, per germline. Trimming pared 7 bases from V and 10 bases from J, leaving 14 bases between.

The chain carries TRBV28 and TRBJ1-6; no reliable D call. Germline V gene lookup returns CDR1 MDHEN and CDR2 SYDVKM. V was pared by 5 bases and J by 3 bases, with 5 bases between. CDR3 length: 13 residues. The CDR3, as DNA: TGTGCCAGCAGTACAAACTATAATTCACCCCTCCACTTT. This codes for CASSTNYNSPLHF.

The chain is built from TRBV5-1 and TRBJ2-2; 9 bases are shared with TRBD1. After removal of 0 bases from V and 6 bases from J, the junction contained 3 bases not matched to a gene. The CDR3 contains 15 residues. In germline, CDR1 is SGHRS, CDR2 YFSETQ. CDR3 in DNA: TGCGCCAGCAGCTTGGAACAGGGGGCGGCCGGGGAGCTGTTTTTT. As protein: CASSLEQGAAGELFF.

Only one count was recorded for this clone. This sample includes further DNA sequences coding for the same CDR3. The V and J genes are TRBV5-1 and TRBJ2-1; 12 positions match TRBD2. The length of the CDR3 is 15 residues. The germline CDR1 and CDR2 sequences are SGHRS and YFSETQ. V trimming: 1 base; J trimming: 4 bases; junction bases outside the gene matches: 0. The CDR3 loop is CASSLTSGGYNEQFF. DNA for the CDR3: TGCGCCAGCAGCTTGACTAGCGGGGGGTACAATGAGCAGTTCTTC.

This sequence joins TRBV19 and TRBJ1-5; D remains ambiguous. This CDR3 has 14 residues. Between the trimmed V and J ends, which lost 1 base and 7 bases, there was a span of 11 bases. Germline CDR1 reads LNHDA; CDR2 reads SQIVND (reference sequence). CDR3: CASSIGDGRQPQHF. The CDR3 nucleotides read TGTGCCAGTAGTATAGGAGACGGGAGGCAGCCCCAGCATTTT.

The gene calls are TRBV11-2 and TRBJ1-2, with TRBD1 matching 8 bases. The germline CDR1 and CDR2 sequences are SGHAT and FQNNGV. Germline trimming cut 1 base from V and 7 bases from J; bases unmatched to any gene: 2. The CDR3 is 13 residues long. The CDR3 protein is CASSLAGGSGYTF. DNA of the CDR3: TGTGCCAGCAGCTTAGCAGGGGGCAGTGGCTACACCTTC.

This clone has just a few counts. The chain carries TRBV29-1 and TRBJ2-7; D may be TRBD2 (5 bases). This CDR3 is 13 amino acids long. CDR1 is SQVTM, CDR2 ANQGSEA, per germline. Trimming shortened V by 6 bases and J by 0 bases, and 12 bases separated the two germline ends. The CDR3 spells CSVSRGYSYEQYF. DNA of the CDR3: TGCAGCGTCTCCCGGGGTTACTCCTACGAGCAGTACTTC.

The chain uses TRBV4-1 and TRBJ2-6; 9 nucleotides line up with TRBD1. This CDR3 has 18 residues. The germline gives CDR1 MGHRA, CDR2 YSYEKL. J lost 1 base, V lost 4 bases, and 8 bases had no gene match. The CDR3 here is CASSRPGQGASGANVLTF. As DNA, the CDR3 is TGCGCCAGCAGCCGCCCGGGACAGGGAGCGTCTGGGGCCAACGTCCTGACTTTC.

The V gene is TRBV11-2, the J gene TRBJ2-3; TRBD2 matches 9 bases. The CDR3 covers 16 residues. Trimming cost V 2 bases and J 2 bases; bases outside gene matches: 5. Germline V gene data show CDR1 as SGHAT and CDR2 as FQNNGV. This CDR3 reads CASSLRLAVDTDTQYF. CDR3 nucleotide sequence: TGTGCCAGCAGCTTAAGACTAGCGGTTGACACAGATACGCAGTATTTT. Looking up the rest from reference TRBV11-2 and TRBJ2-3 gives the full variable domain: EAGVAQSPRYKIIEKRQSVAFWCNPISGHATLYWYQQILGQGPKLLIQFQNNGVVDDSQLPKDRFSAERLKGVDSTLKIQPAKLEDSAVYLCASSLRLAVDTDTQYFGPGTRLTVL.

This chain connects TRBV7-9 to TRBJ1-3; D gene uncertain. Germline lookup yields CDR1 SEHNR and CDR2 FQNEAQ (reference sequence). The CDR3 loop spans 17 amino acids. The ends were cut back, 5 bases at V and 0 bases at J, with 17 bases in the middle. In nucleotides, the CDR3 is TGTGCCAGCAGCCCACGCGTCGGAATGAGCTCTGGAAACACCATATATTTT. It yields the protein CASSPRVGMSSGNTIYF.

The V and J genes are TRBV7-9 and TRBJ2-7; D ambiguous. Between the trimmed V and J ends, which lost 5 bases and 3 bases, there was a span of 14 bases. The CDR3 sequence is 14 residues long. The germline gives CDR1 SEHNR, CDR2 FQNEAQ (reference sequence). CDR3 sequence: CASSPPRPRYEQYF. Here the CDR3 DNA reads TGTGCCAGCAGCCCTCCTCGACCGCGCTACGAGCAGTACTTC.